The 21 T cell receptor beta chains listed next were all sequenced from one sample in a study of cytomegalovirus exposure and HLA in healthy donors. 13 Jbeta primers and 60 Vbeta primers were used for the PCR. The assay was immunoSEQ multiplex PCR, and TCRdb's table has in-frame clones only and misses some. Among fewer than 140,000 clones listed, roughly 73% were seen once. Sequencing was carried out using PBMCs. These receptors originate from a man between 40 and 49 years old in good health and CMV-seronegative.

The sample holds one count of this clone. The V gene is TRBV13, the J gene TRBJ2-3, with 9 bases lining up with TRBD2. Trimming took 0 bases from V and 0 from J; bases not matched to a gene: 10. The CDR3 covers 19 residues. Germline values: CDR1 PRHDT, CDR2 FYEKMQ (reference sequence). The CDR3 here is CASSLGGVAGDSSTDTQYF. CDR3 DNA: TGTGCCAGCAGCTTAGGCGGGGTAGCGGGGGATTCTAGCACAGATACGCAGTATTTT.

J is TRBJ1-1 and V is TRBV10-2, with 8 bases lining up with TRBD1. Germline lookup yields CDR1 WSHSY and CDR2 SAAADI. Trimming at V came to 3 bases and at J to 0 bases, leaving 6 bases not matched to a gene. The CDR3 has 16 amino acids. CDR3 in DNA: TGCGCCAGCAGTGATTCCCGGACAGGGATGAACACTGAAGCTTTCTTT. It codes for CASSDSRTGMNTEAFF.

The V and J genes are TRBV7-9 and TRBJ1-4; 9 bases fit TRBD1. V lost 3 bases and J lost 8; bases outside the gene matches: 4. This CDR3 is 14 amino acids long. Germline CDR1 is SEHNR and CDR2 is FQNEAQ (reference sequence). The CDR3: CASSFSTGGEKLFF. In DNA form, the CDR3 reads TGTGCCAGCAGCTTTTCGACAGGGGGAGAAAAACTGTTTTTT.

V is TRBV14 and J is TRBJ1-4; no firm D call. Germline lookup yields CDR1 SGHDN and CDR2 FVKESK. With 0 bases removed from V and 2 bases from J, the gap between germline ends came to 7 bases. The length of the CDR3 is 15 residues. The CDR3 region is CASSQESLTNEKLFF. As DNA, the CDR3 is TGTGCCAGCAGCCAAGAGTCTCTTACTAATGAAAAACTGTTTTTT.

This clone was counted a few times. This chain connects TRBV6-1 to TRBJ2-2, with TRBD1 identical over 8 bases. J gave up 0 bases and V 7 bases, and 4 bases lay outside the gene matches. Germline CDR1 reads MNHNS; CDR2 reads SASEGT. This CDR3 region has 15 residues. CDR3 loop: CASKTGAPNTGELFF. In DNA, the CDR3 is TGTGCCAGCAAGACAGGGGCGCCGAACACCGGGGAGCTGTTTTTT.

CDR3 DNA sequence: TGTGCCACCCTGGACTGGGGACAGGGGGGCACCGGGGAGCTGTTTTTT. It specifies CATLDWGQGGTGELFF. The chain recombines TRBV7-9 with TRBJ2-2; 11 bases fit TRBD1. This CDR3 spans 16 amino acids. Germline assignment: CDR1 SEHNR and CDR2 FQNEAQ (reference sequence). V was clipped by 10 bases and J by 4 bases; unmatched bases: 11.

V usage is TRBV5-1 and J usage is TRBJ1-6; 9 nucleotides line up with TRBD1. The CDR3 extends over 14 amino acids. V trimming: 2 bases; J trimming: 8 bases; junction bases outside the gene matches: 2. Germline-derived CDR1 and CDR2 are SGHRS and YFSETQ. The CDR3 spells CASSLGDRDSPLHF. CDR3 nucleotide sequence: TGCGCCAGCAGCTTAGGGGACAGGGATTCACCCCTCCACTTT. Based on the CDR3 plus reference TRBV5-1 and TRBJ1-6, the full variable domain is KAGVTQTPRYLIKTRGQQVTLSCSPISGHRSVSWYQQTPGQGLQFLFEYFSETQRNKGNFPGRFSGRQFSNSRSEMNVSTLELGDSALYLCASSLGDRDSPLHFGNGTRLTVT.

V is TRBV9 and J is TRBJ1-6; D call uncertain. CDR1 and CDR2 (germline): SGDLS, YYNGEE. The CDR3 extends over 14 amino acids. Trimming took 3 bases from V and 7 from J, leaving 11 bases between them. CDR3 sequence: CASSARTVNSPLHF. The CDR3 coding sequence is TGTGCCAGCAGCGCGCGGACTGTCAATTCACCCCTCCACTTT.

The V and J genes are TRBV10-3 and TRBJ2-7; tentatively, D is TRBD1 (6 bases). V gave up 0 bases and J gave up 5 bases, with 20 bases separating them. The germline gives CDR1 ENHRY, CDR2 SYGVKD. The CDR3 contains 17 residues. Written as DNA, the CDR3 is TGTGCCATCAGTGAGTCTAAAGGTCAGGGGCCTAGGAACGAGCAGTACTTC. Translated, it gives CAISESKGQGPRNEQYF.

This clone was observed a single time. V is TRBV7-2 and J is TRBJ2-3; D ambiguous. The CDR3 consists of 14 residues. V dropped 7 bases and J dropped 6 bases, with 17 bases sitting between them. CDR1 is SGHTA and CDR2 is FQGNSA in the germline V gene. The CDR3 protein is CASTQSLGLDTQYF. The CDR3 DNA reads as TGTGCCAGCACCCAGAGTCTAGGTCTGGATACGCAGTATTTT.

The chain couples TRBV2 to TRBJ2-5, with 8 bases lining up with TRBD2. The V gene's germline CDR1 is SNHLY and CDR2 FYNNEI. CDR3 length: 14 residues. Trimming cost V 7 bases and J 0 bases; bases outside gene matches: 4. The CDR3 loop is CASKSGRYQETQYF. CDR3 bases: TGTGCCAGCAAGAGCGGGAGATACCAAGAGACCCAGTACTTC.

The chain has TRBV14 and TRBJ2-7, with TRBD1 identical over 11 bases. The length of the CDR3 is 15 residues. V trimming: 3 bases; J trimming: 6 bases; junction bases outside the gene matches: 7. The germline V gene has CDR1 SGHDN and CDR2 FVKESK. Here the CDR3 DNA reads TGTGCCAGCAGCCAGGGACAGGGGGGAGTTCGCGAGCAGTACTTC. Translated, it gives CASSQGQGGVREQYF.

This clone was picked up a small number of times. Different DNA sequences within this sample yield the same CDR3. The chain employs TRBV27 and TRBJ2-1, with TRBD1 identical over 8 bases. J gave up 5 bases and V 3 bases, and 6 bases lay outside the gene matches. The CDR3 spans 15 residues. Germline lookup yields CDR1 MNHEY and CDR2 SMNVEV (reference sequence). The CDR3, as DNA: TGTGCCAGCAGTTTCGGACAGGGAAGGGACAATGAGCAGTTCTTC. Translated, it gives CASSFGQGRDNEQFF.

The J gene is TRBJ2-7, the V gene TRBV2; D gene unclear. CDR3 length: 13 amino acids. Germline V CDR1 and CDR2: SNHLY, FYNNEI. The V and J ends lost 4 bases and 3 bases respectively, with 10 bases between them. In DNA, the CDR3 is TGTGCCAGCAGTGCTGGCCCCTTCTACGAGCAGTACTTC. Its protein is CASSAGPFYEQYF.

This chain connects TRBV6-5 to TRBJ1-5; no clear D gene. V was shortened by 8 bases and J by 6 bases, with 17 bases between the two germline ends. Germline V gene lookup returns CDR1 MNHEY and CDR2 SVGAGI. The CDR3 has 14 residues. DNA for the CDR3: TGTGCCAGCGGCCCGCGGGTCTTGGGTCAGCCCCAGCATTTT. It yields the protein CASGPRVLGQPQHF.

This chain uses TRBV11-3 with TRBJ2-7; tentatively, D is TRBD1 (5 bases). From germline, CDR1 is SGHNT and CDR2 YENEEA. V gave up 3 bases and J gave up 2 bases, with 8 bases separating them. The CDR3 is 13 residues long. The CDR3 DNA reads as TGTGCCAGCAGCTTCGCAGGGACCTACGAGCAGTACTTC. As protein: CASSFAGTYEQYF. The whole variable domain, remainder taken from reference TRBV11-3 and TRBJ2-7, is EAGVVQSPRYKIIEKKQPVAFWCNPISGHNTLYWYLQNLGQGPELLIRYENEEAVDDSQLPKDRFSAERLKGVDSTLKIQPAELGDSAVYLCASSFAGTYEQYFGPGTRLTVT.

The chain carries TRBV6-6 and TRBJ1-2; D gene unclear. CDR3 length: 12 residues. Per germline, CDR1 MNHNY and CDR2 SVGAGI (reference sequence). Trimming shortened V by 8 bases and J by 2 bases, and 9 bases separated the two germline ends. The CDR3 sequence is CASLEWNYGYTF. CDR3 sequence (DNA): TGTGCCAGCCTAGAGTGGAACTATGGCTACACCTTC.

The V call is TRBV7-6, the J call TRBJ2-3, with 10 bases lining up with TRBD2. Germline CDR1 is SGHVS and CDR2 is FNYEAQ. V lost 1 base to trimming and J lost 7 bases; unmatched junction nucleotides: 8. The CDR3 is 16 amino acids. The CDR3 loop is CASSLDAAGGQHTQYF. The CDR3 DNA reads as TGTGCCAGCAGCTTAGATGCAGCGGGGGGGCAGCATACGCAGTATTTT.

The chain employs TRBV15 and TRBJ2-1, with D tentatively TRBD2 (5 bases). Germline values: CDR1 LNHNV, CDR2 YYDKDF (reference sequence). V was trimmed by 0 bases and J by 5 bases, leaving 11 bases between them. The CDR3 has 15 amino acids. The CDR3 loop reads CATSRDRGWDNEQFF. The DNA of the CDR3 is TGTGCCACCAGCAGAGATCGGGGTTGGGACAATGAGCAGTTCTTC.

About this clone: Other DNA sequences in this specimen translate into the identical CDR3. The rearrangement uses TRBV12-5 and TRBJ1-5; D possibly corresponds to TRBD1 (6 bases). Trimming took 9 bases from V and 5 from J, leaving 14 bases between them. The CDR3 is made up of 13 amino acids. The germline V gene encodes CDR1 LGHNT and CDR2 FRNRAP. The CDR3 DNA is TGTGCTAGCGGCCAGACAGGTTATCAGCCCCAGCATTTT. This translates into CASGQTGYQPQHF.

The chain couples TRBV9 to TRBJ1-2; no clear D. Germline CDR1 and CDR2: SGDLS and YYNGEE. The CDR3 sequence is 14 residues long. V lost 0 bases, J lost 4 bases, and 10 bases lay in between. The CDR3 nucleotides read TGTGCCAGCAGCGTAGAAGCGGGTAGCTATGGCTACACCTTC. It encodes CASSVEAGSYGYTF.